The 20 T cell receptor beta chains below were found in one sample sequenced in a study of glioma-infiltrating T cells. The iRepertoire nested amplicon-rescue multiplex PCR amplified TCR alpha and beta CDR3s from RNA. TCRdb re-derived calls from the multiplex PCR reads in MiXCR, one entry per CDR3 protein. This repertoire shows roughly 200,000 distinct CDR3 sequences, roughly 45% found once; its top ten account for roughly 5.2%. The sample taken for sequencing was glioma tissue, nonneoplastic brain tissue, or PBMCs (not recorded which). The receptors were sampled from a human donor with low-grade glioma or glioblastoma, undergoing nonglioma brain surgery, or in good health (not recorded which).

This clonotype was picked up many times. This chain links TRBV14 with TRBJ2-1; 9 bases map to TRBD1. The CDR3 has 15 residues. V lost 8 bases and J lost 7; bases outside the gene matches: 12. The germline CDR1 and CDR2 sequences are SGHDN and FVKESK. For the CDR3, the DNA is TGTGCCAGCTCCGGGCGACAGGGGGTATCGAATGAGCAGTTCTTC. Protein sequence: CASSGRQGVSNEQFF. Filled out from reference TRBV14 and TRBJ2-1, the complete variable domain reads EAGVTQFPSHSVIEKGQTVTLRCDPISGHDNLYWYRRVMGKEIKFLLHFVKESKQDESGMPNNRFLAERTGGTYSTLKVQPAELEDSGVYFCASSGRQGVSNEQFFGPGTRLTVL.

The table lists this clonotype with many counts. The chain uses TRBV19 and TRBJ1-5; D not certain. Trimming shortened V by 6 bases and J by 5 bases, and 14 bases separated the two germline ends. Germline V gives CDR1 LNHDA, CDR2 SQIVND (reference sequence). This CDR3 has 14 amino acids. The CDR3 spells CASRVDYPDQPQHF. The CDR3 DNA sequence: TGTGCCAGTAGGGTCGACTATCCTGATCAGCCCCAGCATTTT.

The chain joins TRBV6-1 to TRBJ1-6; 7 nucleotides match TRBD1. The CDR3 consists of 15 residues. Germline values: CDR1 MNHNS, CDR2 SASEGT. V shed 8 bases, J shed 7 bases, and the junction held 11 bases outside the gene matches. The CDR3 DNA reads TGTGCCAGCGGGGGCCAGGGGGAGTTGAATTCACCCCTCCACTTT. Translated, it gives CASGGQGELNSPLHF.

On this clonotype itself: A read error may account for a junction end that differs from germline. V is TRBV7-2 and J is TRBJ1-1; D remains unclear. CDR3 length: 13 amino acids. Germline values: CDR1 SGHTA, CDR2 FQGNSA. CDR3 in amino acids: CASSLKANTEALF. The CDR3 nucleotides are TGTGCCAGCAGCTTAAAGGCGAACACTGAAGCTCTCTTT.

As concerns this clonotype: This may stem from a read error, because a much larger clone lies one nucleotide away. The chain combines TRBV14 with TRBJ2-2, with D unclear. CDR1 is SGHDN, CDR2 FVKESK, per germline. This CDR3 has 15 amino acids. The CDR3 DNA reads as TGTGCCAGCAGCCAAGCTAACAGAAACACCTGGGAGCTGTTTTTT. As protein: CASSQANRNTWELFF. Full variable domain (rest looked up from reference TRBV14 and TRBJ2-2): EAGVTQFPSHSVIEKGQTVTLRCDPISGHDNLYWYRRVMGKEIKFLLHFVKESKQDESGMPNNRFLAERTGGTYSTLKVQPAELEDSGVYFCASSQANRNTWELFFGEGSRLTVL.

This chain connects TRBV7-9 to TRBJ1-2; D unclear. The V end was cut by 4 bases, the J end by 7 bases, with 13 bases between. Germline V CDR1 and CDR2: SEHNR, FQNEAQ (reference sequence). The length of the CDR3 is 13 residues. CDR3 residues: CASSSDLPPGYTF. In DNA form, the CDR3 reads TGTGCCAGCAGCTCAGACCTTCCCCCTGGCTACACCTTC. The complete variable domain, with remaining parts taken from reference TRBV7-9 and TRBJ1-2, reads DTGVSQNPRHKITKRGQNVTFRCDPISEHNRLYWYRQTLGQGPEFLTYFQNEAQLEKSRLLSDRFSAERPKGSFSTLEIQRTEQGDSAMYLCASSSDLPPGYTFGSGTRLTVV.

Worth noting for this clonotype: A much bigger clone sits one base away, suggesting this may be a read error. The chain combines TRBV18 with TRBJ2-7; D remains ambiguous. Trimming stripped 2 bases from V and 5 bases from J, with 10 bases between. Germline-derived CDR1 and CDR2 are KGHSH and LQKENI. This CDR3 contains 13 residues. The CDR3 bases are TGTGCCAGCTCACCAACCTATTCGGACGAGCAGTACTTC. Residues: CASSPTYSDEQYF.

With respect to this clonotype: At one of its ends the junction is not consistent with the germline gene, which may arise from a read error. This chain links TRBV7-9 with TRBJ1-1, with D maybe TRBD1 (5 bases). Germline assignment: CDR1 SEHNR and CDR2 FQNEAQ (reference sequence). This CDR3 has 14 amino acids. CDR3 loop: CDSSLVRGITEAFF. The CDR3 region has the DNA TGTGACAGCAGCTTAGTTAGGGGTATCACTGAAGCTTTCTTT.

This clonotype was seen repeatedly, ten times or more. V is TRBV2 and J is TRBJ2-1; D gene ambiguous. Trimming took 8 bases from V and 2 from J, leaving 4 bases between them. Germline CDR1 reads SNHLY; CDR2 reads FYNNEI. There are 11 residues in the CDR3. The CDR3 region is CASGPYNEQFF. The CDR3 DNA reads as TGTGCCAGCGGCCCCTACAATGAGCAGTTCTTC.

There are many counts of this clonotype. V gene TRBV20-1 combines with J gene TRBJ2-3; the match to TRBD2 covers 8 bases. Germline trimming cut 3 bases from V and 1 base from J; bases unmatched to any gene: 6. The CDR3 extends over 15 amino acids. CDR1 is DFQATT, CDR2 SNEGSKA, per germline (reference sequence). The CDR3 sequence: CSARVPTSGTDTQYF. The CDR3 bases are TGCAGTGCTAGGGTCCCGACTAGCGGCACAGATACGCAGTATTTT.

This clonotype was detected ten times or more. V and J are TRBV28 and TRBJ2-7; perhaps D is TRBD1 or TRBD2 (6 bases each). The CDR3 contains 16 residues. Per the germline V gene, CDR1 is MDHEN and CDR2 is SYDVKM. V dropped 6 bases and J dropped 0 bases, with 18 bases sitting between them. Written as DNA, the CDR3 is TGTGCCAGCAGCCGTGAACAGGGACTTTTCTCCTACGAGCAGTACTTC. Its translation is CASSREQGLFSYEQYF.

For this clonotype: A junction boundary mismatches the germline segment, possibly from a read error. The chain has TRBV7-9 and TRBJ2-1, with 7 bases aligning to TRBD1. The CDR3 is made up of 15 amino acids. CDR1 and CDR2 from the germline V gene are SEHNR and FQNEAQ (reference sequence). CDR3 sequence reads: CASSAQGQLNNEKFF. The CDR3 nucleotides read TGTGCCAGCAGCGCTCAGGGACAGCTTAACAATGAGAAGTTCTTC.

A remark on this clonotype: The junction differs from germline at one of its ends, possibly a read error. The rearrangement links TRBV12-3 or TRBV12-4 to TRBJ2-2; tentative D call: TRBD2 (5 bases). The CDR3 has 14 amino acids. CDR3 region: CAGSNDGNTEELFF. CDR3 DNA: TGTGCCGGCAGTAACGACGGGAACACCGAGGAGCTGTTTTTT.

There are many counts of this clonotype. The V gene is TRBV29-1, the J gene TRBJ2-5; possibly TRBD1 for D (5 bases). The V end lost 4 bases, the J end lost 1 base, and 19 bases lay between the germline ends. In germline, CDR1 is SQVTM, CDR2 ANQGSEA. The CDR3 spans 16 residues. The CDR3 bases are TGCAGCGTTGGGAGACCAGGGTGGGGTCCCCAAGAGACCCAGTACTTC. The encoded protein is CSVGRPGWGPQETQYF.

This rearrangement joins TRBV3-1 to TRBJ2-3; the D is unclear. Germline V gives CDR1 LGHDT, CDR2 YNNKEL (reference sequence). Trimming took off 4 bases at V and 7 bases at J, with 9 bases between the two ends. CDR3 length: 12 residues. The CDR3 loop is CASSPIANTQYF. The DNA of the CDR3 is TGTGCCAGCAGCCCCATCGCTAATACGCAGTATTTT.

This clonotype has a count of ten or more. The chain recombines TRBV28 with TRBJ2-5, with 10 bases lining up with TRBD2. The germline CDR1 and CDR2 sequences are MDHEN and SYDVKM. With 3 bases clipped from V and 0 bases from J, the junction kept 1 base outside the gene matches. The CDR3 has 15 residues. The CDR3 loop reads CASSLLAGDQETQYF. DNA for the CDR3: TGTGCCAGCAGTTTGCTAGCGGGAGACCAAGAGACCCAGTACTTC.

This clonotype came up many times. The J gene is TRBJ2-3, the V gene TRBV7-2; 14 positions agree with TRBD2. With 5 bases clipped from V and 8 bases from J, the junction kept 9 bases outside the gene matches. This CDR3 is built from 16 residues. Germline CDR1 and CDR2: SGHTA and FQGNSA. The CDR3 reads CASSQSGTSGRGTQYF. Here the CDR3 DNA reads TGTGCCAGCAGCCAATCCGGGACTAGCGGGAGAGGTACGCAGTATTTT.

This clonotype was seen a few times. This sequence joins TRBV6-1 and TRBJ2-7; 9 bases agree with TRBD2. Looked up from germline, CDR1 is MNHNS and CDR2 is SASEGT. The CDR3 covers 15 residues. The junction had 10 bases not matched to a gene; V was cut back by 6 bases and J by 4 bases. The CDR3 bases are TGTGCCAGCAGCCAAACCCTAGCGGGAAGATACGAGCAGTACTTC. Translating it yields CASSQTLAGRYEQYF.

Notes on this clonotype: A much more abundant neighbour one base away suggests this may be a read error. This chain uses TRBV20-1 with TRBJ2-7; D is undetermined. From germline, CDR1 is DFQATT and CDR2 SNEGSKA (reference sequence). Trimming left V 0 bases short and J 0 bases short, with 6 bases between. The CDR3 covers 13 residues. The CDR3 reads CSARDSSSYEQYF. For the CDR3, the DNA is TGCAGTGCTAGAGATTCCAGCTCCTACGAGCAGTACTTC.

The chain employs TRBV28 and TRBJ2-5; a possible D gene is TRBD2 (5 bases). This CDR3 contains 16 residues. Trimming cost V 5 bases and J 5 bases, with 21 bases left between them. The germline V gene encodes CDR1 MDHEN and CDR2 SYDVKM. The CDR3 is CASSTPISVRAETQYF. As DNA, the CDR3 is TGTGCCAGCAGTACCCCAATTAGCGTGAGGGCTGAGACCCAGTACTTC.